The clone carrying this T cell receptor (beta chain) was counted between two and nine times. The antigen is undetermined. The sample comes from a study of identical twins. Study-wide results and limits: Those out-of-frame alpha sequences shared by twins showed an excess of low generation probability.

Trimming pared 3 bases from V and 3 bases from J, leaving 15 bases between. The CDR3 runs 15 residues. CDR1 is DFQATT, CDR2 SNEGSKA, per germline (reference sequence). In TCRdb, the 5' RACE reads were re-called with MiXCR into one record per CDR3 protein. This table holds fewer than 900,000 distinct CDR3 sequences, about 20% found once. The sample was also linked to a second study, of T cells expressing NK-cell markers. That work adds: Sorted CD3+CD56+NKG2C+, CD3+CD56+NKG2C- and CD3+CD56-NKG2C+ T-cell subsets were beta-chain profiled.

The receptor's source is a woman between 18 and 29 years old in good health. The rearrangement links TRBV20-1 to TRBJ2-1; weak D call: TRBD2 (6 bases). Sequencing used PBMCs. The CDR3 loop reads CSARKLRTNYNEQFF. The DNA for the CDR3 is TGCAGTGCTAGGAAATTAAGGACTAACTACAATGAGCAGTTCTTC.